These 20 T cell receptor beta chains originate from one sample sequenced in a study of blood T cell repertoires in COVID-19. Repertoires were generated with immunoSEQ multiplex PCR, while TCRdb's copy carries only in-frame clones and drops some. Among approximately 400,000 clones, about 90% were seen once, and the ten largest hold 0.95% to 1.5%. Source material: peripheral blood. These receptor sequences come from a middle-aged man with acute or convalescent COVID-19.

The chain links TRBV5-5 to TRBJ1-1; no clear D gene. Germline lookup yields CDR1 SGHKS and CDR2 YYEKEE (reference sequence). The CDR3 is 13 amino acids. V gave up 0 bases and J gave up 10 bases, with 13 bases separating them. CDR3 in amino acids: CASSLGGQPGAFF. The CDR3 nucleotides read TGTGCCAGCAGCTTGGGCGGTCAGCCGGGAGCTTTCTTT.

The genes are TRBV4-1 and TRBJ2-7; possibly TRBD1 for D (5 bases). The length of the CDR3 is 14 residues. CDR1 is MGHRA and CDR2 is YSYEKL in the germline V gene. V gave up 6 bases and J gave up 0 bases, with 12 bases separating them. DNA of the CDR3: TGCGCCAGCAGTTTTGGCAGGGCCTCCTACGAGCAGTACTTC. This sequence encodes CASSFGRASYEQYF.

This clone is a singleton in its sample. CDR3 coding DNA: TGCGCCAGCAGCCAAGATTTGGGGGCCACTAATGAAAAACTGTTTTTT. Protein product: CASSQDLGATNEKLFF. The genes are TRBV4-3 and TRBJ1-4; the D gene is possibly TRBD1 (6 bases). From germline, CDR1 is LGHNA and CDR2 YSLEER. The CDR3 contains 16 residues. V was clipped by 0 bases and J by 2 bases, with 10 bases between them.

The genes are TRBV5-8 and TRBJ2-7; 11 bases align to TRBD1. From germline, CDR1 is SGHTS and CDR2 YDEGEE. This CDR3 region has 15 residues. Trimming cost V 3 bases and J 3 bases; bases outside gene matches: 5. The chain's CDR3 is CASSSRTGGNYEQYF. The CDR3 DNA reads as TGTGCCAGCAGCTCGAGGACAGGGGGCAACTACGAGCAGTACTTC.

CDR3: CAISDRGSTGEQYF. In nucleotides, the CDR3 is TGTGCCATCAGTGATAGGGGGTCCACCGGCGAGCAGTACTTC. This chain links TRBV10-3 with TRBJ2-7; D is perhaps TRBD1 (6 bases). The germline V and J ends were trimmed by 3 bases and 6 bases, with 15 bases remaining between them. The CDR3 sequence is 14 residues long. Germline V lookup: CDR1 ENHRY, CDR2 SYGVKD.

The chain couples TRBV28 to TRBJ2-5; perhaps TRBD1 as D (6 bases). In germline, CDR1 is MDHEN, CDR2 SYDVKM. This CDR3 has 15 residues. V gave up 2 bases and J gave up 1 base, with 11 bases separating them. CDR3 loop: CASSLGTISQETQYF. The CDR3 bases are TGTGCCAGCAGTTTAGGGACAATCTCCCAAGAGACCCAGTACTTC.

This chain uses TRBV10-3 with TRBJ1-5; no clear D gene. V was shortened by 8 bases and J by 0 bases, with 14 bases between the two germline ends. CDR3 length equals 15 residues. From germline, CDR1 is ENHRY and CDR2 SYGVKD. In nucleotides, the CDR3 is TGTGCCATCCCAGTTCAGCGAATTAGCAATCAGCCCCAGCATTTT. Its protein product is CAIPVQRISNQPQHF.

The J gene is TRBJ2-1, the V gene TRBV18; TRBD2 aligns across 7 bases. After removal of 6 bases from V and 0 bases from J, the junction contained 8 bases not matched to a gene. CDR1 KGHSH and CDR2 LQKENI come from the germline V gene. The CDR3 runs 16 residues. CDR3 nucleotides: TGTGCCAGCTCCCCCCTAGCGGTTAGCTCCTACAATGAGCAGTTCTTC. Its translation is CASSPLAVSSYNEQFF.

This rearrangement joins TRBV4-2 to TRBJ1-1; perhaps TRBD1 as D (5 bases). With 5 bases removed from V and 2 bases from J, the gap between germline ends came to 15 bases. CDR1 and CDR2 from the germline V gene are LGHNA and YNFKEQ. The CDR3 is made up of 15 amino acids. The CDR3 spells CASSKLQTGNTEAFF. In nucleotides, the CDR3 is TGTGCCAGCAGCAAACTCCAAACAGGCAACACTGAAGCTTTCTTT.

The chain joins TRBV23-1 to TRBJ2-2; 10 bases line up with TRBD2. TRBV23-1 is sorted into the ORF group, with uncertain function. J gave up 4 bases and V 4 bases, and 9 bases lay outside the gene matches. The CDR3 covers 17 residues. CDR3 sequence reads: CASSRAGTSDGTGELFF. The CDR3 DNA reads as TGCGCCAGCAGTCGAGCCGGGACTAGCGACGGCACCGGGGAGCTGTTTTTT.

In this sample, this clone turned up once. The J gene is TRBJ1-3, the V gene TRBV2; no clear D. This CDR3 region has 13 residues. V was shortened by 10 bases and J by 4 bases, with 14 bases between the two germline ends. Germline lookup yields CDR1 SNHLY and CDR2 FYNNEI. CDR3 in DNA: TGTGCCATGACTCAGAGCCGGGGAAACACCATATATTTT. Translated, it gives CAMTQSRGNTIYF.

The chain links TRBV4-1 to TRBJ2-5; D is possibly TRBD2 (6 bases). Germline CDR1 is MGHRA and CDR2 is YSYEKL. The CDR3 spans 19 residues. Trimming took 4 bases from V and 2 from J, leaving 26 bases between them. As DNA, the CDR3 is TGCGCCAGCAGCCCCCAGGACCGAGGGGCCTTGGGAGGACAAGAGACCCAGTACTTC. This gives the protein CASSPQDRGALGGQETQYF.

This clone was detected only once. The rearrangement joins TRBV6-6 to TRBJ2-2, with D perhaps matching TRBD1 (6 bases). V was cut by 8 bases and J by 1 base, with 11 bases left in between. The CDR3 runs to 14 residues. Germline CDR1 and CDR2: MNHNY and SVGAGI (reference sequence). DNA for the CDR3: TGTGCCAGCGCTAGGACAGTGAACACCGGGGAGCTGTTTTTT. This sequence encodes CASARTVNTGELFF.

The chain couples TRBV10-2 to TRBJ2-7; TRBD1 matches at 9 bases. V gave up 7 bases and J gave up 5 bases; unmatched junction bases: 18. CDR3 length: 17 amino acids. In germline, CDR1 is WSHSY, CDR2 SAAADI. As DNA, the CDR3 is TGCGCCAGCAATGAAGGACCGGGACAGGGTGGTGGTGACGAGCAGTACTTC. Amino acids: CASNEGPGQGGGDEQYF.

V gene TRBV11-2 combines with J gene TRBJ2-1, with a weak D call TRBD1 (5 bases). V dropped 0 bases and J dropped 12 bases, with 12 bases sitting between them. The CDR3 is 13 amino acids. The germline V gene has CDR1 SGHAT and CDR2 FQNNGV. The CDR3 coding sequence is TGTGCCAGCAGCTTAGATCCAGGACATAGGCAGTTCTTC. Amino acids: CASSLDPGHRQFF.

This chain links TRBV4-2 with TRBJ2-7; 15 nucleotides agree with TRBD2. This CDR3 spans 17 amino acids. CDR1 LGHNA and CDR2 YNFKEQ come from the germline V gene. The ends lost 3 bases at V and 3 bases at J; junction bases unmatched: 6. The CDR3 coding sequence is TGTGCCAGCAGCCAGGACGGACTAGCGGGGGGGGACTACGAGCAGTACTTC. Its translation: CASSQDGLAGGDYEQYF.

In its sample, this clone was seen a few times. The chain joins TRBV28 to TRBJ1-6; D is undetermined. The CDR3 runs 15 residues. CDR1 is MDHEN, CDR2 SYDVKM, per germline. V dropped 3 bases and J dropped 9 bases, with 15 bases sitting between them. CDR3 in amino acids: CASSFPPARVSPLHF. The DNA for the CDR3 is TGTGCCAGCAGTTTCCCGCCCGCGCGAGTTTCACCCCTCCACTTT.

This chain links TRBV5-1 with TRBJ2-5, with 8 positions matching TRBD2. This CDR3 region has 15 residues. Per the germline V gene, CDR1 is SGHRS and CDR2 is YFSETQ. Trimming cost V 4 bases and J 1 base; bases outside gene matches: 6. CDR3 coding DNA: TGCGCCAGCAGCCCCGATAGCGGGGTCCAAGAGACCCAGTACTTC. This codes for CASSPDSGVQETQYF.

This clone has a handful of counts. The chain joins TRBV3-1 (or the pseudogene TRBV3-2) to TRBJ1-1; D might be TRBD1 (5 bases). This CDR3 is 14 amino acids long. Per germline, CDR1 LGHDT and CDR2 YNNKEL (reference sequence). Trimming cost V 1 base and J 8 bases, with 14 bases left between them. CDR3: CASSQVRGNSEAFF. CDR3 sequence (DNA): TGTGCCAGCAGCCAAGTTCGGGGGAACTCCGAAGCTTTCTTT.

The rearrangement uses TRBV9 and TRBJ2-2, with 7 bases identical to TRBD1. Germline trimming cut 4 bases from V and 0 bases from J; bases unmatched to any gene: 6. The CDR3 has 16 amino acids. Germline lookup yields CDR1 SGDLS and CDR2 YYNGEE. The CDR3 region has the DNA TGTGCCAGCAGCATTCGACAGGGCCCGAACACCGGGGAGCTGTTTTTT. Its translation: CASSIRQGPNTGELFF. Full variable domain (missing parts from reference TRBV9 and TRBJ2-2): DSGVTQTPKHLITATGQRVTLRCSPRSGDLSVYWYQQSLDQGLQFLIQYYNGEERAKGNILERFSAQQFPDLHSELNLSSLELGDSALYFCASSIRQGPNTGELFFGEGSRLTVL.